This TCR beta chain was documented in a study of OX40 agonist ivuxolimab in advanced cancers. This table comes from immunoSEQ multiplex PCR, and its TCRdb copy is limited to in-frame clones, with some not included. The sample lists tens of thousands of clones, approximately 80% occurring once. A remark on this clone: The target antigen is unknown.

V was clipped by 4 bases and J by 5 bases, with 21 bases between them. Germline V gives CDR1 SGHDT, CDR2 YYEEEE. The CDR3 length is 16 residues. Study observations and caveats: Clonal expansion was seen in CD4+ and CD8+ blood T cells by week 6 at 0.1 to 3.0 mg/kg.

Sequencing was performed on CD4+ or CD8+ T cells sorted from blood, taken in a trial of the OX40 agonist ivuxolimab. The genes are TRBV5-6 and TRBJ2-5; the D is unclear. The TCR was taken from an adult with an advanced solid tumor such as melanoma, head and neck, liver or kidney cancer. CDR3 sequence (DNA): TGTGCCAGCAGCCTGGGTTTCTCGGCCCTCGGGGAGACCCAGTACTTC. Amino acid sequence: CASSLGFSALGETQYF.